This TCR beta chain emerged from a study of T cells in Graves' hyperthyroidism and ophthalmopathy. Amplification of TCR beta CDR3 regions was performed using RNA transcripts as template. With the HTBI primer set, the TCR CDR3 went through a first round of RT-PCR. TCRdb fed the multiplex PCR reads into MiXCR, producing one record per CDR3 protein. The data show hundreds of thousands of distinct CDR3 sequences, with around 24% seen just once and around 11% held by the top ten. Comment on this clonotype: As yet, its antigen is unknown.

Subjects with ophthalmopathy showed a Clinical Activity Score no lower than 3, a NOSPECS grade no lower than 4, and a duration shorter than 3 months. Findings and limits, study-wide: Expanded thyroid clonotypes (above 0.001) were mostly also found in blood.

Sequenced sample: blood. The origin of this receptor is a woman aged 25 to 39 with Graves' ophthalmopathy.

CDR3 sequence reads: CASSPAGTGKNGYTF. The CDR3 coding sequence is TGTGCCAGCAGCCCCGCCGGGACAGGGAAGAATGGCTACACCTTC. The chain is built from TRBV11-1 and TRBJ1-2; 9 bases map to TRBD1. The V gene's germline CDR1 is SGHAT and CDR2 FQDESV (reference sequence). CDR3 length equals 15 residues. Trimming cost V 5 bases and J 6 bases; bases outside gene matches: 10.